These T cell receptor beta chains were read from a single sample in a study of T cells after yellow fever vaccination. MiXCR, run by TCRdb on the 5' RACE reads, gives a single entry per CDR3 protein. This table has roughly 120,000 distinct CDR3 sequences, 8% to 9.5% appearing once. Sample: CD8+ T cells sorted from PBMCs, taken 45 days after the yellow fever booster vaccination. All receptors derive from a man aged 30 to 45 who received the YFV17D yellow fever vaccine. Both conserved end residues are part of each CDR3. The D gene is left open where the match is weak. The listing skips clone size in some rows; elsewhere it reads once, few, many or a size class.

many	TRBV7-9	.	TRBJ2-3	TGTGCCAGTTTGGTTGACACAGATACGCAGTATTTT	CASLVDTDTQYF
few	TRBV6-2/TRBV6-3	TRBD2	TRBJ2-7	TGTGCCAGCAGTTTGGTTAGCGGGAGGCACTCCTACGAGCAGTACTTC	CASSLVSGRHSYEQYF
many	TRBV29-1	TRBD2	TRBJ2-1	TGCAGCGACCTAGGACTAGCGGGAGATAATGAGCAGTTCTTC	CSDLGLAGDNEQFF
.	TRBV6-1	.	TRBJ1-1	TGTGCCAGCAGTGTCTTGGGATGGGGAGAGAACACTGAAGCTTTCTTT	CASSVLGWGENTEAFF
many	TRBV7-2	TRBD1	TRBJ1-6	TGTGCCAGCAGCTCCCGGGACAGGGGCTCACCCCTCCACTTT	CASSSRDRGSPLHF
many	TRBV20-1	.	TRBJ2-3	TGCAGTGCTAGGGACCAGATCTACACAGATACGCAGTATTTT	CSARDQIYTDTQYF
.	TRBV20-1	.	TRBJ2-3	TGCAGTGCTAACCACCGACTGAACATCTCGCAGTATTTT	CSANHRLNISQYF
many	TRBV7-9	.	TRBJ2-1	TGTGCCAGCAGCTTCCTGGTGGGGGCCTACAATGAGCAGTTCTTC	CASSFLVGAYNEQFF
many	TRBV18	.	TRBJ2-6	TGTGCCAGCTCACCACCGGGGGCTGGGGCCAACGTCCTGACTTTC	CASSPPGAGANVLTF
many	TRBV7-9	TRBD2	TRBJ2-7	TGTGCCAGCAGCTCCAGGGAGGGGAATCTCTACGAGCAGTACTTC	CASSSREGNLYEQYF
.	TRBV7-5	.	TRBJ1-1	.	CISVPPTGDSPCYDMNTEAFF
many	TRBV12-3/TRBV12-4	TRBD2	TRBJ2-3	TGTGCCAGCACTATTCTAGCGGAGACAGATACGCAGTATTTT	CASTILAETDTQYF
few	TRBV7-2	.	TRBJ2-7	TGTGCCAGCAGCTTACAACCGGCGGGGCCAGTCTACGAGCAGTACTTC	CASSLQPAGPVYEQYF
few	TRBV19	.	TRBJ2-1	TGTGCCAGTAGTGCTCCACTAAGCGTTTCTGAGCAGTTCTTC	CASSAPLSVSEQFF
.	TRBV28	.	TRBJ2-7	TGTGCCAGCAGTTTATTGCTCCGAAACTACGAGCAGTACTTC	CASSLLLRNYEQYF
many	TRBV5-5	.	TRBJ2-7	TGTGCCAGCAGCATAGACGGTCCCCCCTACGAGCAGTACTTC	CASSIDGPPYEQYF
.	TRBV18	.	TRBJ2-7	TGTGCCAGCTCACCCCCGGGACATTCCTACGAGCAGTACTTC	CASSPPGHSYEQYF
many	TRBV5-1	.	TRBJ2-2	TGCGCCAGCAGGTCGCACACCGGGGAGCTGTTTTTT	CASRSHTGELFF
few	TRBV30	TRBD1	TRBJ1-2	TGTGCCTGGAGGATCCGGGACAGGGTGGAGGGCTACACCTTC	CAWRIRDRVEGYTF
many	TRBV7-9	TRBD2	TRBJ2-5	TGTGCCAGCAGCTTAATCCTAGCGGGACAAGAGACCCAGTACTTC	CASSLILAGQETQYF
many	TRBV4-3	TRBD2	TRBJ2-1	TGCGCCAGCAGTTATAGCGGGAGCTCCTACAATGAGCAGTTCTTC	CASSYSGSSYNEQFF
few	TRBV6-2/TRBV6-3	TRBD2	TRBJ2-1	TGTGCCAGCAGTTACTCCGGGGTCCCTCTGCTAGCGGGAACCTACAATGAGCAGTTCTTC	CASSYSGVPLLAGTYNEQFF
few	TRBV7-2	.	TRBJ2-7	TGTGCCAGCAGCTTGATCATTTTCTCCTACGAGCAGTACTTC	CASSLIIFSYEQYF
many	TRBV5-1	TRBD2	TRBJ2-2	TGCGCCAGCAGCTTGGCAATGAGGGGAAGCGGGAGAGCCGGGGAGCTGTTTTTT	CASSLAMRGSGRAGELFF
many	TRBV4-3	.	TRBJ1-2	TGCGCCAGCAGTCCAAGACCTGGCCAACTCTATGGCTACACCTTC	CASSPRPGQLYGYTF
many	TRBV28	.	TRBJ2-7	TGTGCCAGCAGTTATCTGAGACCCTCGCGCGTGAGCGAGCAGTACTTC	CASSYLRPSRVSEQYF
many	TRBV4-3	.	TRBJ2-1	TGCGCCAGCAGCCAAGATGACGGAGGGGGCAATGAGCAGTTCTTC	CASSQDDGGGNEQFF